Described below is a single T cell receptor beta chain sequence and its context. Its antigen is as yet unknown. This record comes from a study of radiotherapy plus CTLA-4 blockade in lung cancer. The method was immunoSEQ multiplex PCR; TCRdb's version includes in-frame clones alone and lacks a portion of them. The sample includes about 25,000 clones, about 76% of them seen just once. Study observations and caveats: Tumor-origin TCR clones grew in blood after radiotherapy plus ipilimumab.

V dropped 4 bases and J dropped 4 bases, with 8 bases sitting between them. This CDR3 has 12 residues. Germline CDR1 reads SQVTM; CDR2 reads ANQGSEA. Sample: peripheral blood, taken from a patient treated with radiotherapy plus ipilimumab. This receptor was taken from a human donor with non-small cell lung cancer whose response to radiotherapy plus ipilimumab could not be evaluated. The chain links TRBV29-1 to TRBJ1-5, with unresolved D. The CDR3 region is CSVAHLNQPQHF. The CDR3, as DNA: TGCAGCGTTGCCCATCTAAATCAGCCCCAGCATTTT.